This T cell receptor (beta chain) derives from a study of T cells expressing NK-cell markers (dated by TCRdb to about 2020). Study-wide context: In sorted CD3+CD56+NKG2C+, CD3+CD56+NKG2C- and CD3+CD56-NKG2C+ T-cell subsets from 7 to 9 donors, TCR beta-chain repertoires were profiled. Among the eight sequenced donors, only one was HCMV-seronegative, while the other seven were HCMV-seropositive. Randomly selected healthy volunteers, three men and five women, were used as the eight sequenced donors. Illumina HiSeq 2000/2500, MiSeq or NextSeq was used to sequence libraries as 2 x 150 bp reads.

The listed sequencing device is Illumina HiSeq 2000. 5'RACE template switching, by which a universal primer site and unique molecular identifiers were added, was used to make TCR beta cDNA libraries. Synthesis of cDNA was primed from the TCR beta constant segment and was followed by two consecutive PCR amplification steps. Concerning the study's data processing: MIGEC was used to demultiplex reads and group reads by UMI, and MiTCR was used to assemble and quantify clonotypes. To exclude erroneous sequences, any TCR cDNA sequence not supported by at least two reads was discarded. The tcR package was used for downstream repertoire analysis, and clonotypes were matched across fractions by CDR3 nucleotide sequence plus V segment. VDJmatch was used to annotate antigen specificity against VDJdb, with one amino acid substitution in CDR3 permitted. Reprocessed by TCRdb, the reads give a single entry per CDR3 protein sequence, without DNA. Here the V and J calls rest on TCRdb's processing, not on the authors' analysis. The record for this sample contains 150,000 to 160,000 distinct CDR3 sequences. The ten largest clones add up to 37% of the sample.

The CDR3 contains 14 residues, cysteine and phenylalanine counted. The DNA is not on file. CDR1 and CDR2, looked up from the germline V gene, are SQVTM and ANQGSEA. Broader findings and caveats from the paper: Those dominant clonotypes were again the most abundant among CD3+CD56-NKG2C+ cells in a handful of donors, at about 25-60.1%. For about 6 donors, the dominant CD3+CD56+NKG2C+ clonotypes were among the top 10 CD8+ clonotypes and accounted for about 1.0-7.5% of CD8+ T cells. Whether the expanded NKG2C-expressing T cell clones were specific for HCMV antigens remained unclear.

To determine HCMV serostatus, a commercial ELISA kit was used to detect HCMV-specific IgG in serum. Peripheral blood mononuclear cells were isolated from blood by Ficoll density gradient centrifugation. Concerning this clonotype: Its antigen remains undetermined.

This sequence was found in a woman aged 45-60 years in good health. Donor details come from another sample of the same person, matched by shared clones. This chain is built from TRBV29-1 and TRBJ2-1; TCRdb calls TRBD1, which cannot be checked without DNA. Input material: blood T cells: a sorted CD56 or NKG2C T cell subset, CD4+ or CD8+ T cells, or bulk PBMC T cells (not recorded which). CDR3 protein: CSVEDRQDWNEQFF.